This T cell receptor beta chain was sequenced for a study of T cell responses to AZD1222 COVID-19 vaccine. Comment on this clone: Its antigen is unknown.

Libraries were prepared by immunoSEQ multiplex PCR; TCRdb keeps only in-frame clonotypes and omits some of them. The table has approximately 92,000 clones, about 90% seen once. General study findings and limits: Spike as a whole was targeted by vaccine-associated CD4 TCRs, dominant at 160-218 and 743-854. Only 5 or 6 people who got AZD1222 tested seropositive at baseline. In all cases, repertoires were sampled only after the peak T cell response.

There are 13 residues in the CDR3. The V and J ends lost 4 bases and 4 bases, in that order; junction bases with no gene match: 4. CDR1 and CDR2 from the germline V gene are SGHRS and YFSETQ. Sequenced material: peripheral blood, taken on day 0 of AZD1222 vaccination. The sequence derives from an adult in good health. V is TRBV5-1 and J is TRBJ2-5; 7 nucleotides agree with TRBD2. For the CDR3, the DNA is TGCGCCAGCAGCGCGGGACTAACAGAGACCCAGTACTTC. This encodes CASSAGLTETQYF.